Listed here is a single TCR beta chain. These data come from a study of blood T cell repertoires in COVID-19. Overall study context: Donors in the United States, Italy and Spain gave samples during acute or convalescent COVID-19.

Trimming shortened V by 0 bases and J by 5 bases, and 11 bases separated the two germline ends. The CDR3 loop spans 15 amino acids. CDR1 is KGHSH, CDR2 LQKENI, per germline. Generated by immunoSEQ multiplex PCR, the TCRdb table keeps only in-frame clones and is missing some. The repertoire holds about 400,000 clones, with nearly 90% as singletons. Participant ages covered about 18 to 89 years across 24 US areas. Clinical history reported by participants formed the basis on which cohorts were assigned. The material sequenced was PBMCs or T cells enriched from blood (not recorded which). The chain employs TRBV18 and TRBJ2-1; possible D gene TRBD2, 5 bases. This TCR came from a woman in her 30s who had recovered from COVID-19. As DNA, the CDR3 is TGTGCCAGCTCACCACCGGGCGAGGGAAACAATGAGCAGTTCTTC. Encoded protein: CASSPPGEGNNEQFF.